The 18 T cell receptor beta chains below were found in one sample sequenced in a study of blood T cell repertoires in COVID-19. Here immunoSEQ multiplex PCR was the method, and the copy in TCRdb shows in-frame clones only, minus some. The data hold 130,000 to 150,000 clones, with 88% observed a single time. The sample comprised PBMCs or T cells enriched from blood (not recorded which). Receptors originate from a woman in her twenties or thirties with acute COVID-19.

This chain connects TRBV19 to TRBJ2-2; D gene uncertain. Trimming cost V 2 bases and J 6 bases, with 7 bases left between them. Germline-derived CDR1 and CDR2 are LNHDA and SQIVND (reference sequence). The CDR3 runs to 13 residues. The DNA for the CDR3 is TGTGCCAGTAGTATAAACACACCCGGGGAGCTGTTTTTT. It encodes CASSINTPGELFF. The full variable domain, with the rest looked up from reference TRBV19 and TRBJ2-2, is DGGITQSPKYLFRKEGQNVTLSCEQNLNHDAMYWYRQDPGQGLRLIYYSQIVNDFQKGDIAEGYSVSREKKESFPLTVTSAQKNPTAFYLCASSINTPGELFFGEGSRLTVL.

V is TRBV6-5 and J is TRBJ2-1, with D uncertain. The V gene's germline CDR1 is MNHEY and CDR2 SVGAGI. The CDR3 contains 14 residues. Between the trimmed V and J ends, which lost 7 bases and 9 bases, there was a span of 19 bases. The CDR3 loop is CASMFQSGFGEQFF. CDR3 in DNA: TGTGCCAGCATGTTCCAGTCTGGTTTTGGTGAGCAGTTCTTC.

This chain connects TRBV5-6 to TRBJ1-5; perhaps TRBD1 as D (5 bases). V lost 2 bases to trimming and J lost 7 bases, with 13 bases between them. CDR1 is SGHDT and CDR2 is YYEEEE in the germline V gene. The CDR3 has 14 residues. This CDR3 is CASSFLGAEQPQHF. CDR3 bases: TGTGCCAGCAGCTTTCTAGGGGCAGAGCAGCCCCAGCATTTT.

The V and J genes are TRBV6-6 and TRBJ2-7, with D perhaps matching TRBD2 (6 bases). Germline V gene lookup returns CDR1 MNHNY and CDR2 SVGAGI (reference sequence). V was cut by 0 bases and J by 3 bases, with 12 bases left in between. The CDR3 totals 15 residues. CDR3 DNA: TGTGCCAGCAGTTACTCGGCGGGGTCCTACTACGAGCAGTACTTC. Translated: CASSYSAGSYYEQYF.

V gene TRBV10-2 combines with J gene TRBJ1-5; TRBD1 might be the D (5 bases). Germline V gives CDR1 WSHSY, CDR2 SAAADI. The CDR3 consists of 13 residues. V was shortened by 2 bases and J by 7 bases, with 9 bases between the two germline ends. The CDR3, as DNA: TGCGCCAGCAGTGAGGGCAGGGCCCAGCCCCAGCATTTT. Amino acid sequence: CASSEGRAQPQHF.

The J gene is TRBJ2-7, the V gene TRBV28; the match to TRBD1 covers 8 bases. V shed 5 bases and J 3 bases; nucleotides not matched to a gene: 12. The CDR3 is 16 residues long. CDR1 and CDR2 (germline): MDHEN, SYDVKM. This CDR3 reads CASSHVQGALNYEQYF. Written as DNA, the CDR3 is TGTGCCAGCAGTCACGTCCAGGGGGCGCTTAACTACGAGCAGTACTTC.

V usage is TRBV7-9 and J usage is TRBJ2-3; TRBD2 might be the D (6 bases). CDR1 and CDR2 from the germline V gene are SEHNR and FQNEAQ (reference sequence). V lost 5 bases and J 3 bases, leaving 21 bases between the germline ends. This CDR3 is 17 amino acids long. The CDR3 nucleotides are TGTGCCAGCAGCCCCAGACTTGCGGGGATCGGAACAGATACGCAGTATTTT. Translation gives CASSPRLAGIGTDTQYF.

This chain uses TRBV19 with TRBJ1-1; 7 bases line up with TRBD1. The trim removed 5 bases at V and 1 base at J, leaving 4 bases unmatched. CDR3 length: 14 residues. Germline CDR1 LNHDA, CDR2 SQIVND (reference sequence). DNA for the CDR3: TGTGCCAGTAGTTCTGACAGGGCGAACACTGAAGCTTTCTTT. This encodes CASSSDRANTEAFF.

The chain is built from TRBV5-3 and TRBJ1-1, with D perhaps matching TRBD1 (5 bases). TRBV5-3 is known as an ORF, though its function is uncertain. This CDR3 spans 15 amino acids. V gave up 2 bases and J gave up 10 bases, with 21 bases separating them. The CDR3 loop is CARSLKGEHGGRAFF. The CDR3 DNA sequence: TGTGCCAGAAGCTTAAAAGGGGAACACGGCGGCCGAGCTTTCTTT.

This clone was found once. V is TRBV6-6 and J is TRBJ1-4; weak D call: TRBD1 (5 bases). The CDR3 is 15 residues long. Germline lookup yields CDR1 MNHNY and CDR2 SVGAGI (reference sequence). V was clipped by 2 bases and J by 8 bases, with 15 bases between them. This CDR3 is CASSYVGIRGEKLFF. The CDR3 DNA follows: TGTGCCAGCAGTTACGTCGGGATCCGGGGGGAAAAACTGTTTTTT.

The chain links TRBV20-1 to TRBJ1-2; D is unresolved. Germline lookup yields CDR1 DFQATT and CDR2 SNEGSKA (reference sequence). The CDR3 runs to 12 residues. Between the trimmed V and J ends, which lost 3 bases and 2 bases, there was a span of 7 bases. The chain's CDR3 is CSASGRNYGYTF. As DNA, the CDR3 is TGCAGTGCTAGTGGCAGGAACTATGGCTACACCTTC.

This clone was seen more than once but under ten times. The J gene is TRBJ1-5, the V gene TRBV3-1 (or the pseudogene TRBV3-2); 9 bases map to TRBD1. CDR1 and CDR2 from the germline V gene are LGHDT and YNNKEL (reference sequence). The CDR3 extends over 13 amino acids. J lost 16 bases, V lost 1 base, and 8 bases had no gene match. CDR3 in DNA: TGTGCCAGCAGCCAAGCCGGACAGGGGTCCGGACATTTT. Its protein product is CASSQAGQGSGHF.

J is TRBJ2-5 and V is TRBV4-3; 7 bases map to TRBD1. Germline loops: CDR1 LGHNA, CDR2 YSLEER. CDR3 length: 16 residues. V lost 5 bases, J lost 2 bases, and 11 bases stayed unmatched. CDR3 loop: CASSSAQTGAQETQYF. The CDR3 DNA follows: TGCGCCAGCAGCTCAGCCCAAACAGGGGCGCAAGAGACCCAGTACTTC.

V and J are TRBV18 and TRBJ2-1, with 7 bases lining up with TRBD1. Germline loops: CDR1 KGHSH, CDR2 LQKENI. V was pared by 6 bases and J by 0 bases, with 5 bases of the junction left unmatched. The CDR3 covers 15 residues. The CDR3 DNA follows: TGTGCCAGCTCGTTTACAGGGGCCTCCTACAATGAGCAGTTCTTC. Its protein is CASSFTGASYNEQFF.

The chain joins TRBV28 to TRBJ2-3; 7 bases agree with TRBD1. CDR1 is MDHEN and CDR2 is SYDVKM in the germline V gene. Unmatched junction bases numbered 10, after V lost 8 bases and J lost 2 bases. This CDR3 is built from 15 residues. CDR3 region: CASGLPGQSTDTQYF. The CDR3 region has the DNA TGTGCCAGCGGCCTTCCGGGACAGTCCACAGATACGCAGTATTTT.

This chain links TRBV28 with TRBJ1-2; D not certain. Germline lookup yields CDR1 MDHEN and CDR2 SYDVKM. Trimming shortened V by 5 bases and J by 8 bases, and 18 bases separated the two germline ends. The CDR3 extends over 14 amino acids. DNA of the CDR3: TGTGCCAGCAGTGGCCGAGGGAAGGGAAACGGCTACACCTTC. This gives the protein CASSGRGKGNGYTF.

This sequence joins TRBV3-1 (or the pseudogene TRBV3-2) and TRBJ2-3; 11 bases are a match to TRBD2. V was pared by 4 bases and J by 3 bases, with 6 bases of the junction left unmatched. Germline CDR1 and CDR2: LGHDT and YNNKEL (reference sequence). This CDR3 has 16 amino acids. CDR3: CASSPSRLAGTDTQYF. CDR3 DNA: TGTGCCAGCAGCCCCTCCCGACTAGCGGGAACAGATACGCAGTATTTT.

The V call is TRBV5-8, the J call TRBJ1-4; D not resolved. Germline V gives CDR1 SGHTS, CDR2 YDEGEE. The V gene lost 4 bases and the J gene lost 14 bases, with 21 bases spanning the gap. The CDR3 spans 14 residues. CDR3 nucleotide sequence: TGTGCCAGCAGCCTACATGACATTCCGGGGTATCTGTTTTTT. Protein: CASSLHDIPGYLFF.